The rows below give T cell receptor beta chains drawn from one sample of a study of blood T cells in healthy people across ages. TCRdb re-called the 5' RACE reads with MiXCR, one entry per CDR3 protein. The table lists about 1.8 million distinct CDR3 sequences, about 50% of them singletons. The sequencing sample was made of blood. Receptors were obtained from a woman in her 40s in good health. CDR3s include the opening cysteine and the closing phenylalanine or tryptophan. Fields, in order: D gene, V gene, clone size, J gene, CDR3 protein, CDR3 DNA. D genes are given only for firm matches. Expanded clones get a size class; other rows say once, few or many, or leave the size out.

d_call: .
v_call: TRBV20-1
clone_size: .
j_call: TRBJ2-4
cdr3_aa: CSAPRRDEGRNIQYF
cdr3_nt: TGCAGTGCTCCCAGACGGGACGAGGGGAGAAACATTCAGTACTTC

d_call: .
v_call: TRBV15
clone_size: .
j_call: TRBJ2-1
cdr3_aa: CATSLAENNEQFF
cdr3_nt: TGTGCCACCAGCTTAGCGGAAAACAATGAGCAGTTCTTC

d_call: .
v_call: TRBV7-9
clone_size: few
j_call: TRBJ2-1
cdr3_aa: CASSLPGVGNEQFF
cdr3_nt: TGTGCCAGCAGCTTACCCGGGGTAGGGAATGAGCAGTTCTTC

d_call: TRBD1
v_call: TRBV7-9
clone_size: many
j_call: TRBJ1-2
cdr3_aa: CASSLAGGDYGYTF
cdr3_nt: TGCGCCAGCAGCTTGGCAGGGGGCGACTATGGCTACACCTTC

d_call: TRBD2
v_call: TRBV7-3
clone_size: .
j_call: TRBJ2-3
cdr3_aa: CSSSLAGGPTDTQYF
cdr3_nt: TGTTCCAGCAGTCTAGCGGGGGGGCCCACAGATACGCAGTATTTT

d_call: TRBD1
v_call: TRBV20-1
clone_size: .
j_call: TRBJ1-4
cdr3_aa: CSAKTGAREKLFF
cdr3_nt: TGCAGTGCGAAAACAGGGGCGAGGGAAAAACTGTTTTTT

d_call: TRBD2
v_call: TRBV7-6
clone_size: .
j_call: TRBJ2-1
cdr3_aa: CASSPRTSGGVVNEQFF
cdr3_nt: TGTGCCAGCAGCCCCCGGACTAGCGGGGGGGTCGTTAATGAGCAGTTCTTC

d_call: .
v_call: TRBV28
clone_size: .
j_call: TRBJ1-1
cdr3_aa: CASSTQGGIGYTEAFF
cdr3_nt: TGTGCCAGCAGTACTCAAGGGGGGATCGGGTACACTGAAGCTTTCTTT

d_call: .
v_call: TRBV19
clone_size: .
j_call: TRBJ2-4
cdr3_aa: CASSTQGREAKNIQYF
cdr3_nt: TGTGCCAGTAGTACCCAGGGGAGAGAGGCCAAAAACATTCAGTACTTC

d_call: .
v_call: TRBV5-1
clone_size: many
j_call: TRBJ1-2
cdr3_aa: CASSLTAANYGYTF
cdr3_nt: TGTGCCAGCAGCTTAACGGCGGCCAACTATGGCTACACCTTC

d_call: .
v_call: TRBV5-1
clone_size: .
j_call: TRBJ2-1
cdr3_aa: CASTPTVAYNEQFF
cdr3_nt: TGCGCCAGCACCCCAACCGTAGCCTACAATGAGCAGTTCTTC

d_call: .
v_call: TRBV20-1
clone_size: few
j_call: TRBJ2-1
cdr3_aa: CSAQKAGPLDEQFF
cdr3_nt: TGCAGTGCTCAAAAAGCAGGGCCCCTCGATGAGCAGTTCTTC

d_call: TRBD2
v_call: TRBV29-1
clone_size: few
j_call: TRBJ2-1
cdr3_aa: CSVDPGTSGGGRLDEQFF
cdr3_nt: TGCAGCGTTGACCCCGGGACTAGCGGGGGCGGCCGGTTGGATGAGCAGTTCTTC

d_call: .
v_call: TRBV20-1
clone_size: .
j_call: TRBJ2-3
cdr3_aa: CSARAPIEGRTDTQYF
cdr3_nt: TGCAGTGCTAGAGCCCCCATAGAGGGTAGAACAGATACGCAGTATTTT

d_call: .
v_call: TRBV29-1
clone_size: few
j_call: TRBJ2-7
cdr3_aa: CSVGGPTGEQYF
cdr3_nt: TGCAGCGTTGGGGGACCTACGGGTGAGCAGTACTTC

d_call: .
v_call: TRBV15
clone_size: .
j_call: TRBJ2-3
cdr3_aa: CATSRDLGPDTQYF
cdr3_nt: TGTGCCACCAGCAGAGATTTAGGGCCAGATACGCAGTATTTT

d_call: .
v_call: TRBV6-2/TRBV6-3
clone_size: .
j_call: TRBJ1-2
cdr3_aa: CASSYGGENYGYTF
cdr3_nt: TGTGCCAGCAGTTACGGCGGAGAGAACTATGGCTACACCTTC

d_call: .
v_call: TRBV20-1
clone_size: .
j_call: TRBJ1-4
cdr3_aa: CSAKPIEKLFF
cdr3_nt: TGCAGTGCTAAACCCATTGAAAAACTGTTTTTT

d_call: TRBD1
v_call: TRBV15
clone_size: many
j_call: TRBJ1-2
cdr3_aa: CATSRKLGQAGRNGYTF
cdr3_nt: TGTGCCACCAGCAGGAAACTCGGACAGGCGGGAAGAAATGGCTACACCTTC

d_call: TRBD1
v_call: TRBV3-1
clone_size: few
j_call: TRBJ1-2
cdr3_aa: CASSRLGGEGGYTF
cdr3_nt: TGTGCCAGCAGCCGGCTAGGGGGCGAAGGCGGCTACACCTTC

d_call: TRBD2
v_call: TRBV6-2/TRBV6-3
clone_size: .
j_call: TRBJ2-7
cdr3_aa: CASSYSRGGLSYEQYF
cdr3_nt: TGTGCCAGCAGTTACTCACGCGGGGGGCTCTCCTACGAGCAGTACTTC

d_call: .
v_call: TRBV7-2
clone_size: .
j_call: TRBJ2-4
cdr3_aa: CTSSLDRPGEQYF
cdr3_nt: TGTACCAGCAGCTTAGATCGACCGGGGGAGCAGTACTTC

d_call: TRBD1
v_call: TRBV6-6
clone_size: .
j_call: TRBJ1-1
cdr3_aa: CASSHRDSFPEAFF
cdr3_nt: TGTGCCAGCAGTCACCGGGACAGCTTTCCTGAAGCTTTCTTT

d_call: TRBD2
v_call: TRBV7-9
clone_size: .
j_call: TRBJ2-1
cdr3_aa: CASSLGTSGGALSYNEQFF
cdr3_nt: TGTGCCAGCAGCTTAGGGACTAGCGGGGGGGCCTTGTCCTACAATGAGCAGTTCTTC

d_call: TRBD1
v_call: TRBV6-5
clone_size: few
j_call: TRBJ1-2
cdr3_aa: CASRTGASNYGYTF
cdr3_nt: TGTGCCAGTAGAACAGGGGCCAGTAACTATGGCTACACCTTC

d_call: .
v_call: TRBV25-1
clone_size: .
j_call: TRBJ1-4
cdr3_aa: CASSELRGVGEKLFF
cdr3_nt: TGTGCCAGCAGTGAATTACGGGGGGTGGGTGAAAAACTGTTTTTT

d_call: TRBD1
v_call: TRBV28
clone_size: .
j_call: TRBJ1-6
cdr3_aa: CASTRTGGAGSPLHF
cdr3_nt: TGTGCCAGCACCCGGACAGGGGGCGCGGGATCACCCCTCCACTTT

d_call: .
v_call: TRBV10-3
clone_size: once
j_call: TRBJ1-1
cdr3_aa: CAISDKGSTEAFF
cdr3_nt: TGTGCCATCAGTGACAAAGGAAGCACTGAAGCTTTCTTT

d_call: .
v_call: TRBV7-2
clone_size: .
j_call: TRBJ1-5
cdr3_aa: CASSLVGAVGNQPQHF
cdr3_nt: TGTGCCAGCAGCTTAGTTGGGGCAGTCGGCAATCAGCCCCAGCATTTT

d_call: TRBD1
v_call: TRBV9
clone_size: .
j_call: TRBJ2-5
cdr3_aa: CASSGEGGQGIETQYF
cdr3_nt: TGTGCCAGCAGCGGCGAGGGGGGACAGGGGATCGAGACCCAGTACTTC

d_call: TRBD2
v_call: TRBV4-2
clone_size: .
j_call: TRBJ2-3
cdr3_aa: CASSLPSLAGVTDTQYF
cdr3_nt: TGTGCCAGCAGCCTCCCATCACTAGCGGGGGTCACAGATACGCAGTATTTT

d_call: .
v_call: TRBV7-9
clone_size: .
j_call: TRBJ2-4
cdr3_aa: CAGSLESWTKNIQYF
cdr3_nt: TGTGCCGGCAGCTTGGAGAGCTGGACCAAAAACATTCAGTACTTC

d_call: TRBD2
v_call: TRBV7-2
clone_size: .
j_call: TRBJ2-3
cdr3_aa: CTSSASSGTSTDTQYF
cdr3_nt: TGTACCAGCAGCGCCTCTAGCGGAACTAGCACAGATACGCAGTATTTT